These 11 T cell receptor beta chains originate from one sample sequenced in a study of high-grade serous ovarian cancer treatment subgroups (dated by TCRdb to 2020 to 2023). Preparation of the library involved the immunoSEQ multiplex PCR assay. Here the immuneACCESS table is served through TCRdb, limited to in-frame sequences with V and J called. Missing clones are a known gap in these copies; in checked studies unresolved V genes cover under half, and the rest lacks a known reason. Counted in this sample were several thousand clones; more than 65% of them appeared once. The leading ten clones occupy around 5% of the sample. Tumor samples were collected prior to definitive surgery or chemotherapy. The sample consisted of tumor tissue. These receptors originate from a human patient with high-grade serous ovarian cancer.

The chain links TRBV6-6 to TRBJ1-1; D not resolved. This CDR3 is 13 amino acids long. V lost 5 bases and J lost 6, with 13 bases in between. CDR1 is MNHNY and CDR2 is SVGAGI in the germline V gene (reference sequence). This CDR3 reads CASSGEGKPEAFF. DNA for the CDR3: TGTGCCAGCAGTGGGGAAGGGAAACCTGAAGCTTTCTTT.

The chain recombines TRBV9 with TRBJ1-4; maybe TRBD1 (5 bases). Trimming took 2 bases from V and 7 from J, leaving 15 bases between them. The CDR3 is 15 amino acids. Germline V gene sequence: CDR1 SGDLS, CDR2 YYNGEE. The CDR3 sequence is CASSVRWDGREKLFF. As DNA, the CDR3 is TGTGCCAGCAGCGTCCGTTGGGACGGGCGTGAAAAACTGTTTTTT. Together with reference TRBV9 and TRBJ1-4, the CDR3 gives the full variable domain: DSGVTQTPKHLITATGQRVTLRCSPRSGDLSVYWYQQSLDQGLQFLIQYYNGEERAKGNILERFSAQQFPDLHSELNLSSLELGDSALYFCASSVRWDGREKLFFGSGTQLSVL.

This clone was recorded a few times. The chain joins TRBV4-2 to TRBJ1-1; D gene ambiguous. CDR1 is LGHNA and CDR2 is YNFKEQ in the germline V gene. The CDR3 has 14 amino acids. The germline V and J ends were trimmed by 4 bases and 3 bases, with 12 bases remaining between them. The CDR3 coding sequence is TGTGCCAGCAGCCCCCGGCCGACGGACACTGAAGCTTTCTTT. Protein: CASSPRPTDTEAFF.

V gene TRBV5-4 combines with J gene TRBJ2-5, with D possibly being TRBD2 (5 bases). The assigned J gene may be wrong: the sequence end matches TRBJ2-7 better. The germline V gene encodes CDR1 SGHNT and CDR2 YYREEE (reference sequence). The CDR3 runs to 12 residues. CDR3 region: CASSGGTYEQYF. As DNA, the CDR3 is TGTGCCAGCAGTGGAGGAACCTACGAGCAGTACTTC.

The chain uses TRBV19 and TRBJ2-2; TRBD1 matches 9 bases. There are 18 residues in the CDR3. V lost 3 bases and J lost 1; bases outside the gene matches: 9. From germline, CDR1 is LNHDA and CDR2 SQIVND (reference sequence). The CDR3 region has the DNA TGTGCCAGTAGTATTCCGGCTTCGACAGGGGGGAACACCGGGGAGCTGTTTTTT. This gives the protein CASSIPASTGGNTGELFF.

The DNA of the CDR3 is TGTGCCACCCGGGGGGTCCCTCGAAATGAGCAGTTCTTC. This encodes CATRGVPRNEQFF. V usage is TRBV5-4 and J usage is TRBJ2-1; 7 bases map to TRBD2. The junction had 10 bases not matched to a gene; V was cut back by 9 bases and J by 7 bases. CDR1 SGHNT and CDR2 YYREEE come from the germline V gene (reference sequence). CDR3 length: 13 residues.

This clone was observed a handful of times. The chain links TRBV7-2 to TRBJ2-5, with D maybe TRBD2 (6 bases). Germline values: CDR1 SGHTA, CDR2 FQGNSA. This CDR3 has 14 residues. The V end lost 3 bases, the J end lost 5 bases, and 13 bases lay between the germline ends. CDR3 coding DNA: TGTGCCAGCAGCTTCGGCGGGACTGGGGAGACCCAGTACTTC. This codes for CASSFGGTGETQYF.

CDR3 nucleotide sequence: TGTGCCAGCAGCTTAGTGTTTGGACCCCGGGAGACCCAGTACTTC. Its protein product is CASSLVFGPRETQYF. The J gene is TRBJ2-5, the V gene TRBV7-3; the D is unclear. The V end lost 2 bases, the J end lost 5 bases, and 15 bases lay between the germline ends. The germline gives CDR1 SGHTA, CDR2 FQGTGA. The CDR3 is 15 amino acids.

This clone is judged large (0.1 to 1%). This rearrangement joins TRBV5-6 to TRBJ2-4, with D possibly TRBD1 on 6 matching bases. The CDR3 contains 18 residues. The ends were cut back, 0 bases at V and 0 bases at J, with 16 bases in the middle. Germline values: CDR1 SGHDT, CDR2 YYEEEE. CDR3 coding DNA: TGTGCCAGCAGCTTGGTCCTTGGCGGACAGCTAGCCAAAAACATTCAGTACTTC. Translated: CASSLVLGGQLAKNIQYF.

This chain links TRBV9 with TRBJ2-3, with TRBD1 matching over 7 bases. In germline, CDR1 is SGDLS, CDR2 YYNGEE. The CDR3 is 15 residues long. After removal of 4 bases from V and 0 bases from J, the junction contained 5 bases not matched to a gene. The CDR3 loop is CASSPLTGSTDTQYF. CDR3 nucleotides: TGTGCCAGCAGCCCTCTGACAGGGAGCACAGATACGCAGTATTTT.

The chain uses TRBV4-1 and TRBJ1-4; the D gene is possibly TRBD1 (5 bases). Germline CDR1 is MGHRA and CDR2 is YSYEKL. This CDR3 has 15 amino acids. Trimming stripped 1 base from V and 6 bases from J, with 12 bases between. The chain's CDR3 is CASSQGAGFDEKLFF. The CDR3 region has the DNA TGCGCCAGCAGCCAAGGGGCAGGGTTCGATGAAAAACTGTTTTTT.